A selection of T cell receptor beta chains follows, all from one sample in a study of blood T cells in healthy people across ages. In TCRdb, the 5' RACE reads were re-called with MiXCR into one record per CDR3 protein. The sample consists of roughly 1.6 million distinct CDR3 sequences, around 35% of them appearing once. The specimen sequenced was blood. These receptor sequences come from a woman in her thirties in good health. Each CDR3 is given without its conserved first and last residue.

V: TRBV3-1
J: TRBJ2-1
CDR3: ASGTLAWSYNEQF

V: TRBV12-3/TRBV12-4
J: TRBJ1-4
CDR3: ASSGGPLELF

V: TRBV20-1
J: TRBJ2-7
CDR3: SARGIGREQY

V: TRBV5-4
J: TRBJ2-1
CDR3: TSSLRTGGYNEQF

V: TRBV28
J: TRBJ2-7
CDR3: ASRPHGGLTYEQY

V: TRBV2
J: NA
CDR3: ASSEVGDRAQETQY

V: TRBV5-1
J: TRBJ1-1
CDR3: ASSLPSTEAF

V: TRBV29-1
J: TRBJ2-3
CDR3: SGETSGPPSTDTQY

V: TRBV6-6
J: TRBJ2-2
CDR3: ASSYTPGAGGGELF

V: TRBV3-1
J: TRBJ1-2
CDR3: ASSQVVNQDYGYT

V: TRBV20-1
J: TRBJ2-5
CDR3: SANLAGSQETQY

V: TRBV6-4
J: TRBJ2-1
CDR3: ASSDLAGSNDEQF

V: TRBV7-6
J: TRBJ2-3
CDR3: ASSSISSDTQY

V: TRBV2
J: TRBJ2-3
CDR3: ASSQKGDTQY

V: TRBV29-1
J: TRBJ1-2
CDR3: SVRDRGLGAWDGYT

V: TRBV27
J: TRBJ1-4
CDR3: ASSHIQGSIPTANEKLF

V: TRBV9
J: TRBJ2-2
CDR3: ASSAVTIAGELF

V: TRBV30
J: TRBJ2-5
CDR3: AWSAHQETQY

V: TRBV20-1
J: TRBJ2-1
CDR3: SAYKEGRQNNEQF

V: TRBV7-9
J: TRBJ1-6
CDR3: ASSLRDLPSPLH

V: TRBV27
J: TRBJ1-2
CDR3: ASGIRRSYGYT

V: TRBV6-1
J: TRBJ2-7
CDR3: ASSEAGSFHEQY

V: TRBV21-1
J: TRBJ1-2
CDR3: ASSNFEQGDYGYT

V: TRBV20-1
J: TRBJ1-2
CDR3: SARDEVNYGYT

V: TRBV2
J: TRBJ2-1
CDR3: ASSVGQGLGEQF

V: TRBV3-1
J: TRBJ1-1
CDR3: ASSQEAPKPAF

V: TRBV6-1
J: TRBJ2-1
CDR3: ASNWEGASSYNEQF

V: TRBV7-9
J: TRBJ2-1
CDR3: ASSLGSGAVDNEQF

V: TRBV6-6
J: TRBJ1-2
CDR3: ASSYSTGVNYGYT

V: TRBV5-1
J: TRBJ2-7
CDR3: ASSLRGGTAYEQY

V: TRBV18
J: TRBJ2-7
CDR3: ASSPGSKPYEQY

V: TRBV27
J: TRBJ1-2
CDR3: ASSPLPPANYGYT

V: TRBV27
J: TRBJ2-7
CDR3: ASRPGQPSYEQY

V: TRBV28
J: TRBJ2-7
CDR3: ASNSLAGLRSYEQY

V: TRBV20-1
J: TRBJ2-5
CDR3: SARDALRFRGEETQY

V: TRBV6-1
J: TRBJ1-2
CDR3: ASRPGGQGAGYT

V: TRBV4-1
J: TRBJ2-1
CDR3: ASGQEETSGYNEQF

V: TRBV15
J: TRBJ1-1
CDR3: ATAGIYMNTEAF

V: TRBV9
J: TRBJ2-3
CDR3: ASSVAPLRDTQY

V: TRBV30
J: TRBJ2-1
CDR3: AWRNSGKRGNEQF

V: TRBV5-5
J: TRBJ2-6
CDR3: ASTFAGTISLSGANVRT

V: TRBV6-1
J: TRBJ1-2
CDR3: ASSGAAGFGYT

V: TRBV12-3/TRBV12-4
J: TRBJ2-3
CDR3: AGSPRGAEVSTDTEY

V: TRBV7-9
J: TRBJ2-3
CDR3: ASSAGAAFTDTQY

V: TRBV7-9
J: TRBJ2-3
CDR3: ASSWTSSGGPVERVNTQY

V: TRBV5-6
J: TRBJ2-2
CDR3: ASTKTGELF

V: TRBV7-9
J: TRBJ2-5
CDR3: ASSTEWGTRY

V: TRBV6-6
J: TRBJ1-5
CDR3: ASSSESNQPQH

V: TRBV20-1
J: TRBJ2-1
CDR3: SARGQGANEQF

V: TRBV27
J: TRBJ2-1
CDR3: ASSKGTSGYNEQF

V: TRBV20-1
J: TRBJ2-6
CDR3: SARGHSSGANVLT

V: TRBV20-1
J: TRBJ2-7
CDR3: SARKTGLEQY

V: TRBV7-8
J: TRBJ2-2
CDR3: ASSFEDRVRGELF

V: TRBV10-3
J: TRBJ2-3
CDR3: AISESRVGRTDTQY

V: TRBV6-2/TRBV6-3
J: TRBJ1-2
CDR3: ASSPGGLNYGYT

V: TRBV20-1
J: TRBJ2-5
CDR3: SAREVTRLHPASQETQY

V: TRBV5-6
J: NA
CDR3: ASSSRGGELYEQY

V: TRBV5-1
J: TRBJ1-2
CDR3: ASSTDPDEGYT

V: TRBV27
J: TRBJ2-3
CDR3: ASRPNWATDTQY

V: TRBV7-2
J: TRBJ2-5
CDR3: ASSSWPPETQY